The 5 T cell receptor beta chains reported below all come from one sample, sequenced in a study of CD8 T cells in Susac syndrome. RNA, at roughly 0.45 to 1 ug, was reverse transcribed with random hexamers. One entry per CDR3 protein results from TCRdb running MiXCR on the immunoSEQ multiplex PCR reads. This table has under 250,000 distinct CDR3 sequences, roughly 93% appearing once. The sample comprised CD4+ T cells from PBMCs. The origin of the receptors is a human donor with multiple sclerosis.

The count of this clonotype is one. The chain is built from TRBV7-6 and TRBJ1-1; no clear D. Trimming took off 5 bases at V and 5 bases at J, with 12 bases between the two ends. Germline V lookup: CDR1 SGHVS, CDR2 FNYEAQ. The length of the CDR3 is 13 residues. CDR3: CASSEMLGTEAFF. In DNA, the CDR3 is TGTGCCAGCAGCGAAATGCTGGGGACTGAAGCTTTCTTT.

The chain has TRBV7-2 and TRBJ1-4, with D perhaps matching TRBD1 (6 bases). The CDR3 is 14 amino acids. Germline V gene lookup returns CDR1 SGHTA and CDR2 FQGNSA. V gave up 3 bases and J gave up 5 bases, with 10 bases separating them. Written as DNA, the CDR3 is TGTGCCAGCAGCTTCACAGGGCTCAATGAAAAACTGTTTTTT. Amino acid sequence: CASSFTGLNEKLFF.

V usage is TRBV5-1 and J usage is TRBJ2-5, with D unclear. The CDR3 is 11 residues long. Per germline, CDR1 SGHRS and CDR2 YFSETQ. Trimming took off 2 bases at V and 5 bases at J, with 4 bases between the two ends. The CDR3 region is CASSFEETQYF. The DNA for the CDR3 is TGCGCCAGCAGCTTTGAGGAGACCCAGTACTTC.

The V call is TRBV28, the J call TRBJ1-2, with a tentative D call TRBD1 (5 bases). The CDR3 is made up of 16 amino acids. Trimming removed 2 bases from V and 7 bases from J, with 20 bases in between. The germline gives CDR1 MDHEN, CDR2 SYDVKM. CDR3 bases: TGTGCCAGCAGTTTACCAGGAGTGGTGGGGGTCGGTGGCTACACCTTC. This encodes CASSLPGVVGVGGYTF.

This sequence joins TRBV6-5 and TRBJ1-3; D unresolved. Germline CDR1 is MNHEY and CDR2 is SVGAGI. This CDR3 is 15 amino acids long. The V gene lost 3 bases and the J gene lost 1 base, with 10 bases spanning the gap. CDR3 in amino acids: CASSYIMSSGNTIYF. The CDR3 DNA is TGTGCCAGCAGTTATATCATGAGTTCTGGAAACACCATATATTTT.